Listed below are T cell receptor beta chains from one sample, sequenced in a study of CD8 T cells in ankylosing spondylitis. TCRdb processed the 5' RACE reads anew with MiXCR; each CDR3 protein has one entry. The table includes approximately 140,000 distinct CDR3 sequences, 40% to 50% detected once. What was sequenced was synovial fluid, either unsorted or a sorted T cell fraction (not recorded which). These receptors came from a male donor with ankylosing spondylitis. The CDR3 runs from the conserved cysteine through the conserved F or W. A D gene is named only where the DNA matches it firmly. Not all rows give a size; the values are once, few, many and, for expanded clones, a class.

CDR3 protein: CSVYTSGDSYEQYF
CDR3 DNA: TGCAGCGTGTACACTAGCGGGGATTCCTACGAGCAGTACTTC
clone size: .
D gene: TRBD2
V gene: TRBV29-1
J gene: TRBJ2-7
CDR3 length: 14

CDR3 protein: CASSWDREQVGNQPQHF
CDR3 DNA: TGCGCCAGCAGCTGGGACAGGGAGCAGGTTGGCAATCAGCCCCAGCATTTT
clone size: few
D gene: TRBD1
V gene: TRBV4-1
J gene: TRBJ1-5
CDR3 length: 17

CDR3 protein: CASRNTGSSYNEQFF
CDR3 DNA: TGTGCCAGCAGAAATACAGGGAGCTCCTACAATGAGCAGTTCTTC
clone size: .
D gene: .
V gene: TRBV28
J gene: TRBJ2-1
CDR3 length: 15

CDR3 protein: CASSFRPPRWGNTIYF
CDR3 DNA: TGTGCCAGCAGTTTTAGGCCACCTAGGTGGGGAAACACCATATATTTT
clone size: once
D gene: .
V gene: TRBV27
J gene: TRBJ1-3
CDR3 length: 16

CDR3 protein: CASSLGFSGGLLSYEQYF
CDR3 DNA: TGTGCCAGCAGCTTAGGGTTTTCAGGGGGCCTTCTTTCCTACGAGCAGTACTTC
clone size: medium-sized
D gene: TRBD1
V gene: TRBV5-8
J gene: TRBJ2-7
CDR3 length: 18

CDR3 protein: CASSQVRGRKYNEQFF
CDR3 DNA: TGCGCCAGCAGCCAAGTACGCGGGAGGAAGTACAATGAGCAGTTCTTC
clone size: .
D gene: TRBD2
V gene: TRBV4-1
J gene: TRBJ2-1
CDR3 length: 16

CDR3 protein: CASSSGVPNTGELFF
CDR3 DNA: TGTGCCAGCAGTTCGGGGGTCCCGAACACCGGGGAGCTGTTTTTT
clone size: many
D gene: .
V gene: TRBV27
J gene: TRBJ2-2
CDR3 length: 15

CDR3 protein: CATRSGGVYNEQFF
CDR3 DNA: TGTGCCACCCGGAGCGGGGGGGTCTACAATGAGCAGTTCTTC
clone size: .
D gene: TRBD2
V gene: TRBV24-1
J gene: TRBJ2-1
CDR3 length: 14

CDR3 protein: CASSLTSGGSYEQYF
CDR3 DNA: TGTGCCAGCAGTTTGACTAGCGGGGGTTCCTACGAGCAGTACTTC
clone size: .
D gene: TRBD2
V gene: TRBV12-3/TRBV12-4
J gene: TRBJ2-7
CDR3 length: 15

CDR3 protein: CAITKGGLAGPYEQYF
CDR3 DNA: TGTGCCATCACAAAAGGGGGACTAGCGGGGCCCTACGAGCAGTACTTC
clone size: .
D gene: TRBD2
V gene: TRBV10-3
J gene: TRBJ2-7
CDR3 length: 16

CDR3 protein: CASSQDSVSPKNIQYF
CDR3 DNA: TGCGCCAGCAGCCAAGACTCGGTTTCTCCCAAAAACATTCAGTACTTC
clone size: many
D gene: .
V gene: TRBV4-3
J gene: TRBJ2-4
CDR3 length: 16

CDR3 protein: CASSPNRARNEKLFF
CDR3 DNA: TGTGCCAGCAGCCCCAACAGGGCCCGTAATGAAAAACTGTTTTTT
clone size: few
D gene: .
V gene: TRBV12-3/TRBV12-4
J gene: TRBJ1-4
CDR3 length: 15

CDR3 protein: CASSKRRAYVNEQFF
CDR3 DNA: TGTGCCAGCAGTAAGCGGAGGGCCTATGTTAATGAGCAGTTCTTC
clone size: .
D gene: .
V gene: TRBV28
J gene: TRBJ2-1
CDR3 length: 15

CDR3 protein: CASSLHWPPANYGYTF
CDR3 DNA: TGTGCCAGCAGTTTACATTGGCCACCCGCTAACTATGGCTACACCTTC
clone size: few
D gene: .
V gene: TRBV12-3/TRBV12-4
J gene: TRBJ1-2
CDR3 length: 16

CDR3 protein: CASSYGLAGRTDTQYF
CDR3 DNA: TGTGCCAGCAGCTACGGACTAGCGGGGCGCACAGATACGCAGTATTTT
clone size: .
D gene: TRBD2
V gene: TRBV28
J gene: TRBJ2-3
CDR3 length: 16

CDR3 protein: CATSTDHQETQYF
CDR3 DNA: TGTGCCACCAGCACGGACCACCAAGAGACCCAGTACTTC
clone size: few
D gene: .
V gene: TRBV15
J gene: TRBJ2-5
CDR3 length: 13

CDR3 protein: CASSSSGLAFVVKNIQYF
CDR3 DNA: TGTGCCAGCAGCTCGTCAGGACTAGCGTTTGTCGTCAAAAACATTCAGTACTTC
clone size: .
D gene: TRBD2
V gene: TRBV11-2
J gene: TRBJ2-4
CDR3 length: 18

CDR3 protein: CASSFGREVPQHF
CDR3 DNA: TGTGCCAGCAGTTTCGGTAGGGAAGTGCCCCAGCATTTT
clone size: .
D gene: .
V gene: TRBV12-3/TRBV12-4
J gene: TRBJ1-5
CDR3 length: 13

CDR3 protein: CASSLFRGGEQFF
CDR3 DNA: TGTGCCAGCAGCTTATTCCGGGGGGGTGAGCAGTTCTTC
clone size: once
D gene: TRBD2
V gene: TRBV7-6
J gene: TRBJ2-1
CDR3 length: 13

CDR3 protein: CASSLTSGAYNEQFF
CDR3 DNA: TGTGCCAGCAGTCTTACTAGCGGAGCCTACAATGAGCAGTTCTTC
clone size: many
D gene: TRBD2
V gene: TRBV6-2/TRBV6-3
J gene: TRBJ2-1
CDR3 length: 15

CDR3 protein: CASSPLSGRVEQYF
CDR3 DNA: TGTGCCAGCAGCCCCCTCAGCGGGAGGGTCGAGCAGTACTTC
clone size: .
D gene: TRBD2
V gene: TRBV7-2
J gene: TRBJ2-7
CDR3 length: 14

CDR3 protein: CASSIPGQPWPQHF
CDR3 DNA: TGTGCCAGTAGTATACCGGGACAGCCCTGGCCCCAGCATTTT
clone size: few
D gene: TRBD1
V gene: TRBV19
J gene: TRBJ1-5
CDR3 length: 14

CDR3 protein: CASSFISRGPDNEQFF
CDR3 DNA: TGTGCCAGCAGTTTTATTTCCAGGGGGCCAGACAATGAGCAGTTCTTC
clone size: .
D gene: TRBD1
V gene: TRBV12-3/TRBV12-4
J gene: TRBJ2-1
CDR3 length: 16

CDR3 protein: CASSLDVGSGELFF
CDR3 DNA: TGTGCCAGCAGCTTAGATGTGGGGTCTGGGGAGCTGTTTTTT
clone size: few
D gene: .
V gene: TRBV7-6
J gene: TRBJ2-2
CDR3 length: 14

CDR3 protein: CASSWGDRVGEQYF
CDR3 DNA: TGCGCCAGCAGCTGGGGTGACAGGGTTGGCGAGCAGTACTTC
clone size: .
D gene: TRBD1
V gene: TRBV5-1
J gene: TRBJ2-7
CDR3 length: 14

CDR3 protein: CSARGLAGGPNEQFF
CDR3 DNA: TGCAGTGCTCGGGGACTAGCGGGAGGGCCCAATGAGCAGTTCTTC
clone size: .
D gene: TRBD2
V gene: TRBV20-1
J gene: TRBJ2-1
CDR3 length: 15

CDR3 protein: CASSYQREYNEQFF
CDR3 DNA: TGTGCCAGCAGTTACCAGCGAGAATACAATGAGCAGTTCTTC
clone size: .
D gene: .
V gene: TRBV6-2/TRBV6-3
J gene: TRBJ2-1
CDR3 length: 14

CDR3 protein: CASSRRVVSNTGELFF
CDR3 DNA: TGTGCCAGCAGCCGCAGGGTTGTCTCGAACACCGGGGAGCTGTTTTTT
clone size: .
D gene: .
V gene: TRBV7-9
J gene: TRBJ2-2
CDR3 length: 16

CDR3 protein: CASSLAIPVWGQTENTGELFF
CDR3 DNA: TGTGCCAGCAGCTTAGCGATTCCGGTATGGGGGCAGACGGAGAACACCGGGGAGCTGTTTTTT
clone size: .
D gene: .
V gene: TRBV11-1
J gene: TRBJ2-2
CDR3 length: 21

CDR3 protein: CASSSTWDRVYEQYF
CDR3 DNA: TGTGCCAGCAGCTCCACTTGGGACAGGGTCTACGAGCAGTACTTC
clone size: .
D gene: TRBD1
V gene: TRBV5-6
J gene: TRBJ2-7
CDR3 length: 15

CDR3 protein: CSLKTVSSYNEQFF
CDR3 DNA: TGCAGCCTTAAGACCGTGAGCTCCTACAATGAGCAGTTCTTC
clone size: .
D gene: .
V gene: TRBV29-1
J gene: TRBJ2-1
CDR3 length: 14

CDR3 protein: CAWSTFLGQAPSYNEQFF
CDR3 DNA: TGTGCCTGGAGTACCTTCTTGGGACAGGCTCCTTCCTACAATGAGCAGTTCTTC
clone size: .
D gene: TRBD1
V gene: TRBV30
J gene: TRBJ2-1
CDR3 length: 18

CDR3 protein: CASSFLLAGLSDPYNEQFF
CDR3 DNA: TGTGCCAGCAGTTTTTTACTAGCGGGCTTGTCCGACCCCTACAATGAGCAGTTCTTC
clone size: few
D gene: TRBD2
V gene: TRBV12-3/TRBV12-4
J gene: TRBJ2-1
CDR3 length: 19

CDR3 protein: CASSWGLARWQFF
CDR3 DNA: TGTGCCAGCAGCTGGGGACTAGCGCGGTGGCAGTTCTTC
clone size: .
D gene: TRBD2
V gene: TRBV5-4
J gene: TRBJ2-1
CDR3 length: 13

CDR3 protein: CSVPDTTQGFNTEAFF
CDR3 DNA: TGCAGCGTGCCGGATACGACGCAGGGGTTCAACACTGAAGCTTTCTTT
clone size: .
D gene: .
V gene: TRBV29-1
J gene: TRBJ1-1
CDR3 length: 16

CDR3 protein: CASRSTPMRLQETQYF
CDR3 DNA: TGTGCCAGCAGATCTACACCCATGAGACTCCAAGAGACCCAGTACTTC
clone size: .
D gene: .
V gene: TRBV7-9
J gene: TRBJ2-5
CDR3 length: 16

CDR3 protein: CASSLGTGLNSNQPQHF
CDR3 DNA: TGCGCCAGCAGCTTGGGAACCGGACTGAATAGCAATCAGCCCCAGCATTTT
clone size: .
D gene: .
V gene: TRBV5-1
J gene: TRBJ1-5
CDR3 length: 17

CDR3 protein: CASSLRGNQPQHF
CDR3 DNA: TGTGCCAGCAGCTTAAGGGGAAATCAGCCCCAGCATTTT
clone size: many
D gene: .
V gene: TRBV7-9
J gene: TRBJ1-5
CDR3 length: 13

CDR3 protein: CASSLTARDYFNQPQHF
CDR3 DNA: TGCGCCAGCAGCTTAACAGCGAGGGACTACTTCAATCAGCCCCAGCATTTT
clone size: few
D gene: .
V gene: TRBV5-1
J gene: TRBJ1-5
CDR3 length: 17

CDR3 protein: CASSQASLSYMNTEAFF
CDR3 DNA: TGTGCCAGCAGCCAAGCCTCTCTTTCTTACATGAACACTGAAGCTTTCTTT
clone size: few
D gene: .
V gene: TRBV3-1
J gene: TRBJ1-1
CDR3 length: 17

CDR3 protein: CASSQDLWSYSNQPQHF
CDR3 DNA: TGTGCCAGCAGCCAAGATCTCTGGAGTTATAGCAATCAGCCCCAGCATTTT
clone size: few
D gene: .
V gene: TRBV4-2
J gene: TRBJ1-5
CDR3 length: 17

CDR3 protein: CASSYGGVIQPQHF
CDR3 DNA: TGTGCCAGCAGTTACGGGGGGGTGATCCAGCCCCAGCATTTT
clone size: many
D gene: .
V gene: TRBV6-2/TRBV6-3
J gene: TRBJ1-5
CDR3 length: 14

CDR3 protein: CASSPSLNPSYEQYF
CDR3 DNA: TGTGCCAGCAGTCCCAGTCTTAACCCGTCCTACGAGCAGTACTTC
clone size: few
D gene: .
V gene: TRBV28
J gene: TRBJ2-7
CDR3 length: 15

CDR3 protein: CSVAPGHNYEQYF
CDR3 DNA: TGCAGCGTTGCCCCGGGACACAACTACGAGCAGTACTTC
clone size: few
D gene: .
V gene: TRBV29-1
J gene: TRBJ2-7
CDR3 length: 13

CDR3 protein: CSVSGGEVEQFF
CDR3 DNA: TGCAGCGTTAGCGGGGGGGAGGTTGAGCAGTTCTTC
clone size: few
D gene: TRBD2
V gene: TRBV20-1
J gene: TRBJ2-1
CDR3 length: 12

CDR3 protein: CASAADSGGTTEAFF
CDR3 DNA: TGCGCCAGCGCAGCTGACTCTGGGGGAACAACTGAAGCTTTCTTT
clone size: .
D gene: .
V gene: TRBV5-1
J gene: TRBJ1-1
CDR3 length: 15

CDR3 protein: CATMNGRLQETQYF
CDR3 DNA: TGTGCCACCATGAACGGACGGTTACAAGAGACCCAGTACTTC
clone size: .
D gene: .
V gene: TRBV7-2
J gene: TRBJ2-5
CDR3 length: 14

CDR3 protein: CASSEYGRGSHYEQYF
CDR3 DNA: TGTGCCAGCAGTGAATATGGGCGGGGGAGCCACTACGAGCAGTACTTC
clone size: once
D gene: TRBD2
V gene: TRBV2
J gene: TRBJ2-7
CDR3 length: 16

CDR3 protein: CSVEGLAGDGTQYF
CDR3 DNA: TGCAGCGTTGAAGGTCTAGCGGGAGACGGGACCCAGTACTTC
clone size: .
D gene: TRBD2
V gene: TRBV29-1
J gene: TRBJ2-5
CDR3 length: 14

CDR3 protein: CASSVGSGQPQHF
CDR3 DNA: TGTGCCAGCAGCGTAGGGTCTGGGCAGCCCCAGCATTTT
clone size: .
D gene: .
V gene: TRBV7-6
J gene: TRBJ1-5
CDR3 length: 13

CDR3 protein: CASSPGPRLKEKLFF
CDR3 DNA: TGTGCCAGCAGCCCAGGACCCCGACTGAAGGAAAAACTGTTTTTT
clone size: .
D gene: .
V gene: TRBV7-2
J gene: TRBJ1-4
CDR3 length: 15

CDR3 protein: CATSRGGQAYNEQFF
CDR3 DNA: TGTGCCACCAGCAGAGGTGGGCAGGCTTACAATGAGCAGTTCTTC
clone size: .
D gene: .
V gene: TRBV15
J gene: TRBJ2-1
CDR3 length: 15

CDR3 protein: CSARPLEPSTDTQYF
CDR3 DNA: TGCAGTGCTAGACCTCTAGAACCGAGCACAGATACGCAGTATTTT
clone size: few
D gene: .
V gene: TRBV20-1
J gene: TRBJ2-3
CDR3 length: 15